A selection of T cell receptor beta chains follows, all from one sample in a study of blood T cell repertoires in COVID-19. Sequencing was performed with immunoSEQ multiplex PCR; in TCRdb, only in-frame clones are kept and a portion is missing. The top ten hold 2.5% to 3.5% of the sample, which has about 87,000 clones, under 85% seen once. Sequenced: peripheral blood. The receptor set was obtained from a woman of 80 years or more with COVID-19, enrolled during active disease. Both conserved end residues are part of each CDR3. A D gene is named only where the DNA matches it firmly. Not every row has a clone size; where given, it reads once, few, many or a size class.

V gene: TRBV25-1; clone size: once; J gene: TRBJ2-5; D gene: .; CDR3 protein: CASSEPAYQETQYF; CDR3 DNA: TGTGCCAGCAGTGAACCCGCGTACCAAGAGACCCAGTACTTC
V gene: TRBV28; clone size: .; J gene: TRBJ2-6; D gene: .; CDR3 protein: CASSPSGSGANVLTF; CDR3 DNA: TGTGCCAGCAGTCCATCAGGATCTGGGGCCAACGTCCTGACTTTC
V gene: TRBV5-1; clone size: few; J gene: TRBJ1-3; D gene: TRBD1; CDR3 protein: CASSLGRTGGADTIYF; CDR3 DNA: TGCGCCAGCAGCTTGGGGAGGACAGGGGGCGCGGACACCATATATTTT
V gene: TRBV18; clone size: .; J gene: TRBJ2-3; D gene: TRBD2; CDR3 protein: CASSPIAGGPEDTQYF; CDR3 DNA: TGTGCCAGCTCACCGATAGCGGGAGGGCCGGAAGATACGCAGTATTTT
V gene: TRBV11-2; clone size: .; J gene: TRBJ2-1; D gene: TRBD2; CDR3 protein: CASSARLAEPYNEQFF; CDR3 DNA: TGTGCCAGCAGCGCCCGACTAGCGGAACCCTACAATGAGCAGTTCTTC
V gene: TRBV12-5; clone size: .; J gene: TRBJ2-3; D gene: .; CDR3 protein: CASGLVAGLGDTQYF; CDR3 DNA: TGTGCTAGTGGTTTGGTTGCGGGGCTTGGAGATACGCAGTATTTT
V gene: TRBV11-2; clone size: .; J gene: TRBJ2-3; D gene: TRBD2; CDR3 protein: CASKLGGSTQYF; CDR3 DNA: TGTGCCAGCAAACTGGGGGGGAGTACGCAGTATTTT
V gene: TRBV7-3; clone size: .; J gene: TRBJ2-7; D gene: .; CDR3 protein: CASSLIGGRDSYEQYF; CDR3 DNA: TGTGCCAGCAGCTTAATCGGGGGACGAGACTCCTACGAGCAGTACTTC
V gene: TRBV7-2; clone size: .; J gene: TRBJ1-6; D gene: .; CDR3 protein: CASSLLASYNSPLHF; CDR3 DNA: TGTGCCAGCAGCTTATTGGCCTCCTATAATTCACCCCTCCACTTT
V gene: TRBV11-2; clone size: .; J gene: TRBJ2-7; D gene: TRBD2; CDR3 protein: CASSSDTSVYEQYF; CDR3 DNA: TGTGCCAGCAGCTCGGACACTAGCGTCTACGAGCAGTACTTC
V gene: TRBV7-9; clone size: once; J gene: TRBJ2-5; D gene: .; CDR3 protein: CASSLYLAMETQYF; CDR3 DNA: TGTGCCAGCAGCTTATACCTAGCGATGGAGACCCAGTACTTC
V gene: TRBV21-1; clone size: .; J gene: TRBJ2-5; D gene: .; CDR3 protein: CASSNRPRDREETQYF; CDR3 DNA: TGTGCCAGCAGCAACCGCCCGAGGGACAGGGAAGAGACCCAGTACTTC
V gene: TRBV10-2; clone size: .; J gene: TRBJ2-1; D gene: .; CDR3 protein: CASSARYDEQFF; CDR3 DNA: TGCGCCAGCTCAGCTAGGTACGATGAGCAGTTCTTC
V gene: TRBV12-3/TRBV12-4; clone size: .; J gene: TRBJ2-7; D gene: .; CDR3 protein: CASSLRASYEQYF; CDR3 DNA: TGTGCCAGCAGTTTAAGAGCCTCCTACGAGCAGTACTTC
V gene: TRBV10-3; clone size: .; J gene: TRBJ2-7; D gene: .; CDR3 protein: CAISPISYEQYF; CDR3 DNA: TGTGCCATCAGCCCCATCTCCTACGAGCAGTACTTC
V gene: TRBV3-1/TRBV3-2; clone size: .; J gene: TRBJ1-1; D gene: .; CDR3 protein: CASSAVRGRKMNTEAFF; CDR3 DNA: TGTGCCAGCAGCGCCGTCCGAGGGCGTAAGATGAACACTGAAGCTTTCTTT
V gene: TRBV27; clone size: once; J gene: TRBJ2-7; D gene: .; CDR3 protein: CASSLERVRDEQYF; CDR3 DNA: TGTGCCAGCAGTTTAGAAAGAGTCCGGGACGAGCAGTACTTC
V gene: TRBV14; clone size: .; J gene: TRBJ1-2; D gene: .; CDR3 protein: CASSQDVSGYTF; CDR3 DNA: TGTGCCAGCAGCCAAGATGTTAGTGGCTACACCTTC
V gene: TRBV9; clone size: .; J gene: TRBJ1-5; D gene: .; CDR3 protein: CASSVGGSRNQPQHF; CDR3 DNA: TGTGCCAGCAGCGTTGGGGGGAGTCGGAATCAGCCCCAGCATTTT
V gene: TRBV9; clone size: .; J gene: TRBJ2-5; D gene: TRBD2; CDR3 protein: CASSYTSGGAGTQYF; CDR3 DNA: TGTGCCAGCAGCTACACTAGCGGGGGGGCCGGGACCCAGTACTTC
V gene: TRBV5-1; clone size: few; J gene: TRBJ1-3; D gene: .; CDR3 protein: CAKVQVRGNTIYF; CDR3 DNA: TGCGCGAAGGTCCAGGTCCGGGGAAACACCATATATTTT
V gene: TRBV5-1; clone size: once; J gene: TRBJ1-2; D gene: TRBD1; CDR3 protein: CASSLEGQGADYGYTF; CDR3 DNA: TGCGCCAGCAGCTTGGAGGGACAGGGGGCTGACTATGGCTACACCTTC
V gene: TRBV7-7; clone size: few; J gene: TRBJ2-3; D gene: TRBD2; CDR3 protein: CASSLGLAGGPDTQYF; CDR3 DNA: TGTGCTAGCAGCTTAGGGCTAGCGGGGGGGCCCGATACGCAGTATTTT
V gene: TRBV3-1/TRBV3-2; clone size: .; J gene: TRBJ2-2; D gene: .; CDR3 protein: CASSQQGFSGELFF; CDR3 DNA: TGTGCCAGCAGCCAACAGGGGTTTTCCGGGGAGCTGTTTTTT
V gene: TRBV7-2; clone size: .; J gene: TRBJ1-1; D gene: .; CDR3 protein: CASSFRNTEAFF; CDR3 DNA: TGTGCCAGCAGCTTCCGGAACACTGAAGCTTTCTTT
V gene: TRBV25-1; clone size: .; J gene: TRBJ2-5; D gene: TRBD1; CDR3 protein: CASRRTGTQETQYF; CDR3 DNA: TGTGCCAGCAGGCGGACAGGGACCCAAGAGACCCAGTACTTC
V gene: TRBV5-4; clone size: .; J gene: TRBJ1-5; D gene: TRBD1; CDR3 protein: CASSISGQGGNQPQHF; CDR3 DNA: TGTGCCAGCAGCATCTCAGGACAGGGTGGCAATCAGCCCCAGCATTTT
V gene: TRBV2; clone size: .; J gene: TRBJ1-5; D gene: TRBD1; CDR3 protein: CASRGQPNQPQHF; CDR3 DNA: TGTGCCAGCAGGGGACAGCCCAATCAGCCCCAGCATTTT
V gene: TRBV5-1; clone size: .; J gene: TRBJ1-6; D gene: TRBD1; CDR3 protein: CASSIGEGALALHF; CDR3 DNA: TGCGCCAGCAGCATAGGTGAGGGGGCCCTCGCCCTCCACTTT
V gene: TRBV7-2; clone size: .; J gene: TRBJ2-7; D gene: TRBD2; CDR3 protein: CASSLAGLAGGPGEQYF; CDR3 DNA: TGTGCCAGCAGCTTAGCAGGACTAGCGGGGGGGCCCGGTGAGCAGTACTTC
V gene: TRBV5-4; clone size: .; J gene: TRBJ2-7; D gene: TRBD1; CDR3 protein: CASRSLTGSYEQYF; CDR3 DNA: TGTGCCAGCAGAAGTCTGACAGGGTCGTACGAGCAGTACTTC
V gene: TRBV27; clone size: .; J gene: TRBJ2-4; D gene: .; CDR3 protein: CASSRWGENIQYF; CDR3 DNA: TGTGCCAGCAGCCGATGGGGGGAAAACATTCAGTACTTC
V gene: TRBV2; clone size: .; J gene: TRBJ1-3; D gene: .; CDR3 protein: CASSHSRGNSGNTIYF; CDR3 DNA: TGTGCCAGCAGTCATTCCCGGGGAAACTCTGGAAACACCATATATTTT
V gene: TRBV7-3; clone size: .; J gene: TRBJ1-6; D gene: TRBD1; CDR3 protein: CASSLGQGSPLHF; CDR3 DNA: TGTGCCAGCAGCCTGGGACAGGGTTCACCCCTCCACTTT
V gene: TRBV11-2; clone size: .; J gene: TRBJ2-7; D gene: .; CDR3 protein: CASSFAGGSYEQYF; CDR3 DNA: TGTGCCAGCAGCTTCGCAGGGGGGTCCTACGAGCAGTACTTC
V gene: TRBV6-6; clone size: .; J gene: TRBJ2-1; D gene: TRBD2; CDR3 protein: CASIRSGDQYNEQFF; CDR3 DNA: TGTGCCAGCATCCGAAGCGGGGACCAATACAATGAGCAGTTCTTC
V gene: TRBV30; clone size: .; J gene: TRBJ1-6; D gene: TRBD1; CDR3 protein: CAWRGQGPLHF; CDR3 DNA: TGTGCCTGGAGGGGACAGGGCCCCCTCCACTTT
V gene: TRBV7-8; clone size: few; J gene: TRBJ2-7; D gene: TRBD2; CDR3 protein: CASSLVGGANEQYF; CDR3 DNA: TGTGCCAGCAGCTTAGTGGGAGGGGCGAACGAGCAGTACTTC
V gene: TRBV14; clone size: few; J gene: TRBJ1-2; D gene: TRBD1; CDR3 protein: CASSLRQGPLVYGYTF; CDR3 DNA: TGTGCCAGCAGCCTAAGACAGGGACCCCTTGTCTATGGCTACACCTTC
V gene: TRBV19; clone size: .; J gene: TRBJ1-6; D gene: TRBD1; CDR3 protein: CASSRQGRNSPLHF; CDR3 DNA: TGTGCCAGTAGCCGACAGGGACGGAATTCACCCCTCCACTTT